The rows below give T cell receptor beta chains drawn from one sample of a study of blood T cell repertoires in COVID-19. Sequenced by immunoSEQ multiplex PCR; TCRdb stores in-frame clones only, minus some. The data hold more than 85,000 clones, with roughly 80% observed a single time. The sample comprised peripheral blood. The receptors were sampled from a woman of 80 years or more with acute or convalescent COVID-19. The CDR3 runs from the conserved cysteine through the conserved F or W. A D gene is named only where the DNA matches it firmly. The size entry is marked missing in some rows and otherwise reads once, few, many or a size class.

D gene: NA; clone size: NA; V gene: TRBV11-3; J gene: TRBJ1-2; CDR3 protein: CASSLYGGDYGYTF; CDR3 DNA: TGTGCCAGCAGCTTATATGGAGGGGACTATGGCTACACCTTC
D gene: TRBD1; clone size: many; V gene: TRBV6-1; J gene: TRBJ1-1; CDR3 protein: CASSDWTGEVGGYTEAFF; CDR3 DNA: TGTGCCAGCAGTGATTGGACAGGGGAGGTCGGTGGATACACTGAAGCTTTCTTT
D gene: NA; clone size: NA; V gene: TRBV6-5; J gene: TRBJ2-5; CDR3 protein: CATVEGRGQETQYF; CDR3 DNA: TGTGCCACCGTCGAGGGGAGGGGGCAAGAGACCCAGTACTTC
D gene: TRBD2; clone size: NA; V gene: TRBV5-1; J gene: TRBJ2-1; CDR3 protein: CASSLGGLAGGLAGNEQFF; CDR3 DNA: TGCGCCAGCAGCTTGGGGGGACTAGCGGGAGGGCTCGCGGGAAATGAGCAGTTCTTC
D gene: NA; clone size: NA; V gene: TRBV5-1; J gene: TRBJ2-5; CDR3 protein: CASSSIGGQSETQYF; CDR3 DNA: TGCGCCAGCAGCTCTATTGGAGGACAGTCAGAGACCCAGTACTTC
D gene: TRBD2; clone size: NA; V gene: TRBV10-2; J gene: TRBJ2-7; CDR3 protein: CASRVAGRVYEQYF; CDR3 DNA: TGCGCCAGCAGAGTAGCGGGAAGAGTTTACGAGCAGTACTTC
D gene: TRBD1; clone size: NA; V gene: TRBV19; J gene: TRBJ2-2; CDR3 protein: CASSKTGTAVITGELFF; CDR3 DNA: TGTGCCAGTAGTAAGACCGGGACAGCTGTAATCACCGGGGAGCTGTTTTTT
D gene: NA; clone size: NA; V gene: TRBV6-5; J gene: TRBJ1-3; CDR3 protein: CASSYSTATPGNTIYF; CDR3 DNA: TGTGCCAGCAGTTACTCGACAGCTACGCCTGGAAACACCATATATTTT
D gene: TRBD2; clone size: NA; V gene: TRBV7-2; J gene: TRBJ2-2; CDR3 protein: CASSFAGTSGAGELFF; CDR3 DNA: TGTGCCAGCAGCTTCGCAGGGACTAGCGGCGCCGGGGAGCTGTTTTTT
D gene: TRBD1; clone size: once; V gene: TRBV28; J gene: TRBJ2-3; CDR3 protein: CASSSSEDREADTQYF; CDR3 DNA: TGTGCCAGCAGTTCATCGGAGGACAGGGAAGCAGATACGCAGTATTTT
D gene: TRBD1; clone size: NA; V gene: TRBV12-5; J gene: TRBJ1-2; CDR3 protein: CASGLVASGTGTFYGYTF; CDR3 DNA: TGTGCTAGTGGTTTGGTAGCGTCCGGGACAGGGACCTTCTATGGCTACACCTTC
D gene: NA; clone size: NA; V gene: TRBV7-2; J gene: TRBJ1-2; CDR3 protein: CASSQTQANYGYTF; CDR3 DNA: TGTGCCAGCAGTCAGACACAAGCTAACTATGGCTACACCTTC
D gene: NA; clone size: NA; V gene: TRBV6-5; J gene: TRBJ2-1; CDR3 protein: CASGQSYNEQFF; CDR3 DNA: TGTGCCAGCGGGCAGTCTTACAATGAGCAGTTCTTC
D gene: NA; clone size: once; V gene: TRBV6-5; J gene: TRBJ1-1; CDR3 protein: CASSYSKGVTEAFF; CDR3 DNA: TGTGCCAGCAGTTACTCGAAGGGGGTCACTGAAGCTTTCTTT
D gene: TRBD1; clone size: NA; V gene: TRBV6-5; J gene: TRBJ1-2; CDR3 protein: CASRRDRESNYGYTF; CDR3 DNA: TGTGCCAGCAGACGGGACAGGGAGTCCAACTATGGCTACACCTTC
D gene: NA; clone size: NA; V gene: TRBV5-4; J gene: TRBJ2-1; CDR3 protein: CASSLAWDSDNEQFF; CDR3 DNA: TGTGCCAGCAGCTTGGCCTGGGACTCCGACAATGAGCAGTTCTTC
D gene: TRBD2; clone size: NA; V gene: TRBV2; J gene: TRBJ2-2; CDR3 protein: CASSGSSGGGGELFF; CDR3 DNA: TGTGCCAGCAGTGGTTCTAGCGGGGGAGGCGGGGAGCTGTTTTTT
D gene: TRBD1; clone size: NA; V gene: TRBV5-6; J gene: TRBJ1-1; CDR3 protein: CASSAGTGGRENTEAFF; CDR3 DNA: TGTGCCAGCAGCGCCGGGACAGGGGGAAGAGAGAACACTGAAGCTTTCTTT
D gene: TRBD2; clone size: NA; V gene: TRBV6-5; J gene: TRBJ2-1; CDR3 protein: CASRPLAGGLGEQFF; CDR3 DNA: TGTGCCAGCAGACCCCTAGCGGGAGGCCTTGGTGAGCAGTTCTTC
D gene: TRBD2; clone size: NA; V gene: TRBV5-1; J gene: TRBJ2-2; CDR3 protein: CASSLALADTGELFF; CDR3 DNA: TGCGCCAGCAGCTTGGCGCTAGCGGACACCGGGGAGCTGTTTTTT
D gene: NA; clone size: NA; V gene: TRBV29-1; J gene: TRBJ2-3; CDR3 protein: CSVNRDSSSDTQYF; CDR3 DNA: TGCAGCGTTAACAGAGACAGTTCCTCAGATACGCAGTATTTT
D gene: NA; clone size: NA; V gene: TRBV12-5; J gene: TRBJ2-5; CDR3 protein: CASGPRTASQETQYF; CDR3 DNA: TGTGCTAGTGGTCCCCGGACAGCATCCCAAGAGACCCAGTACTTC
D gene: TRBD1; clone size: NA; V gene: TRBV5-4; J gene: TRBJ2-2; CDR3 protein: CASSSGGQGSTGELFF; CDR3 DNA: TGTGCCAGCAGCTCGGGGGGACAGGGAAGCACCGGGGAGCTGTTTTTT
D gene: TRBD1; clone size: NA; V gene: TRBV10-2; J gene: TRBJ2-7; CDR3 protein: CASSPTGTYEQYF; CDR3 DNA: TGCGCCAGCAGTCCGACAGGGACCTACGAGCAGTACTTC
D gene: NA; clone size: NA; V gene: TRBV27; J gene: TRBJ2-1; CDR3 protein: CASGAFGGQFF; CDR3 DNA: TGTGCCAGCGGGGCCTTCGGGGGGCAGTTCTTC
D gene: NA; clone size: few; V gene: TRBV12-5; J gene: TRBJ1-2; CDR3 protein: CASAPSGGYGYTF; CDR3 DNA: TGTGCTAGTGCCCCCTCGGGAGGATATGGCTACACCTTC
D gene: NA; clone size: NA; V gene: TRBV2; J gene: TRBJ1-1; CDR3 protein: CASSAYEGTEAFF; CDR3 DNA: TGTGCCAGCAGTGCGTACGAGGGCACTGAAGCTTTCTTT
D gene: TRBD1; clone size: NA; V gene: TRBV18; J gene: TRBJ1-3; CDR3 protein: CASSPPPGTGATGNTIYF; CDR3 DNA: TGTGCCAGCTCACCCCCACCCGGGACAGGGGCTACTGGAAACACCATATATTTT
D gene: TRBD2; clone size: few; V gene: TRBV28; J gene: TRBJ2-1; CDR3 protein: CASLSLAGTYNEQFF; CDR3 DNA: TGTGCCAGCCTTTCTTTAGCGGGAACCTACAATGAGCAGTTCTTC
D gene: TRBD1; clone size: NA; V gene: TRBV28; J gene: TRBJ1-5; CDR3 protein: CASSLTGTGGQPQHF; CDR3 DNA: TGTGCCAGCAGTCTCACCGGGACAGGGGGACAGCCCCAGCATTTT
D gene: NA; clone size: NA; V gene: TRBV5-1; J gene: TRBJ2-5; CDR3 protein: CASTSDGRGTQYF; CDR3 DNA: TGCGCCAGCACCTCGGATGGCCGGGGGACCCAGTACTTC
D gene: TRBD1; clone size: few; V gene: TRBV14; J gene: TRBJ1-2; CDR3 protein: CASSPTGTAYGYTF; CDR3 DNA: TGTGCCAGCAGCCCGACAGGGACCGCTTATGGCTACACCTTC